The clone carrying this T cell receptor beta chain came up once. The CDR3 spans 15 residues. CDR1 and CDR2 (germline): SGHAT, FQNNGV. The V gene end was trimmed by 2 bases and the J gene end by 2 bases; junction bases not matched to a gene: 3. Per the authors' pipeline: Amplification with reference gene primers provided the estimates of nucleated cell counts. This table comes from immunoSEQ multiplex PCR, and its TCRdb copy is limited to in-frame clones, with some not included. From that table come the V and J calls and clone size; the DNA was used to work out D and trimming. Of around 100,000 clones in the sample, just over 85% were seen once. This sample is drawn from a study of blood T cell repertoires in COVID-19. Study-wide context: Acute-phase and convalescent COVID-19 samples originated in the United States, Italy and Spain. T cells, B-cell-depleted T cells, or PBMCs provided the cDNA or gDNA that served as material.

The V and J genes are TRBV11-2 and TRBJ1-3, with 7 bases lining up with TRBD1. Sequencing used peripheral blood. The TCR comes from a human donor in a cohort sampled during active COVID-19. DNA of the CDR3: TGTGCCAGCAGCTTAAACGACAGGGCTGGAAACACCATATATTTT. Its translation is CASSLNDRAGNTIYF.